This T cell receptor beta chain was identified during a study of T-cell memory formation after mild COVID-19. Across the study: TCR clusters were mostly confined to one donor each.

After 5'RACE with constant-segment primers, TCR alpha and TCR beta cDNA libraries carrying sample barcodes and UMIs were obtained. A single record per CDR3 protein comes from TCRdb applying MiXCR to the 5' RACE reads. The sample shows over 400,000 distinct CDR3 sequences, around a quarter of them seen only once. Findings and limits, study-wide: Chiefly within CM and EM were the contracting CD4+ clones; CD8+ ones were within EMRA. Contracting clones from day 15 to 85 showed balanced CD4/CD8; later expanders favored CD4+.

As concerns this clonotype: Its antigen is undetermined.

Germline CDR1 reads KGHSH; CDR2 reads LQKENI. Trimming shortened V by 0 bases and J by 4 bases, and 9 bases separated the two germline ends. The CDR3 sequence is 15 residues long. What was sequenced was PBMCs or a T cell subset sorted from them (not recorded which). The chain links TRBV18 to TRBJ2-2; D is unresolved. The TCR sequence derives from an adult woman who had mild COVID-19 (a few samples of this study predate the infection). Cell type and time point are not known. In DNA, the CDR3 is TGTGCCAGCTCACCACCAACCGTATTCACCGGGGAGCTGTTTTTT. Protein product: CASSPPTVFTGELFF.